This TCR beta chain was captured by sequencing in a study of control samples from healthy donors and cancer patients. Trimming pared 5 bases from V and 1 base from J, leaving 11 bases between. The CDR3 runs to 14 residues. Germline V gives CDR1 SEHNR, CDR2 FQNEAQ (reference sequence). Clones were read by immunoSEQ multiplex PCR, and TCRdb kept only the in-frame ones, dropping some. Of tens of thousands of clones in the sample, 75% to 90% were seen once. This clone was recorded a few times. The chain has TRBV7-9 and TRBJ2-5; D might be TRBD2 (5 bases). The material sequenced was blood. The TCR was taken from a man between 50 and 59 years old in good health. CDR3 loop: CASSRRGGQETQYF. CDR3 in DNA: TGTGCCAGCAGCCGCCGGGGTGGCCAAGAGACCCAGTACTTC.